These 30 T cell receptor beta chains came from one sample sequenced in a study of blood T cells in healthy people across ages. Next came a second PCR, run for about 6 to 12 cycles, which used a sample-barcoded 5' primer along with a J-beta primer mix. TCRdb called the 5' RACE reads again in MiXCR, with one record for every CDR3 protein. The table lists 800,000 to 950,000 distinct CDR3 sequences, roughly 29% of them singletons, with roughly 10% in the top ten. The same data also contributed to another study, on T cells of mothers and their children.

Sequences were obtained from blood. These receptors came from a woman between 40 and 55 years old in good health.

This clonotype was seen a few times. The V and J genes are TRBV7-2 and TRBJ1-1, with D unclear. Trimming stripped 3 bases from V and 5 bases from J, with 7 bases between. Germline V lookup: CDR1 SGHTA, CDR2 FQGNSA. This CDR3 has 12 amino acids. The CDR3 here is CASSFHGTEAFF. CDR3 coding DNA: TGTGCCAGCAGCTTCCATGGTACTGAAGCTTTCTTT.

V usage is TRBV28 and J usage is TRBJ2-2; 9 nucleotides agree with TRBD1. V trimming: 5 bases; J trimming: 6 bases; junction bases outside the gene matches: 4. CDR3 length equals 14 residues. Germline V gives CDR1 MDHEN, CDR2 SYDVKM. Written as DNA, the CDR3 is TGTGCCAGCAGTGCAAGACAGGGGGCCGGGGAGCTGTTTTTT. This codes for CASSARQGAGELFF.

Many counts were recorded for this clonotype. The chain uses TRBV4-1 and TRBJ2-3; D remains unclear. The CDR3 loop spans 16 amino acids. CDR1 is MGHRA, CDR2 YSYEKL, per germline. V was shortened by 1 base and J by 0 bases, with 11 bases between the two germline ends. CDR3 sequence: CASSQANLVSTDTQYF. In DNA form, the CDR3 reads TGCGCCAGCAGCCAAGCTAACCTAGTAAGCACAGATACGCAGTATTTT.

The chain couples TRBV2 to TRBJ2-5; D not certain. CDR1 is SNHLY, CDR2 FYNNEI, per germline. V lost 8 bases and J 5 bases, leaving 6 bases between the germline ends. This CDR3 comprises 10 residues. CDR3 coding DNA: TGTGCCAGCGTAGGGGAGACCCAGTACTTC. Its protein is CASVGETQYF.

The V and J genes are TRBV4-2 and TRBJ1-1; D remains ambiguous. This CDR3 has 15 residues. V was shortened by 0 bases and J by 6 bases, with 14 bases between the two germline ends. Germline V gene lookup returns CDR1 LGHNA and CDR2 YNFKEQ. CDR3 DNA sequence: TGTGCCAGCAGCCAAGATATAAACTTTCGCCCTGAAGCTTTCTTT. It yields the protein CASSQDINFRPEAFF.

On this clonotype itself: This may come from a read error, since a much larger clone is one base off. The V call is TRBV20-1, the J call TRBJ2-1, with a weak D call TRBD2 (5 bases). Looked up from germline, CDR1 is DFQATT and CDR2 is SNEGSKA (reference sequence). This CDR3 comprises 15 residues. Trimming took off 3 bases at V and 10 bases at J, with 22 bases between the two ends. CDR3 DNA: TGCAGTGCTAGTCTCGAGGAGGTGAACTCCTACGAGCAGTTCTTC. This encodes CSASLEEVNSYEQFF.

This clonotype was counted many times. The gene calls are TRBV20-1 and TRBJ2-7; 8 nucleotides match TRBD2. Trimming cost V 1 base and J 7 bases; bases outside gene matches: 6. The CDR3 runs 13 residues. Germline V gene sequence: CDR1 DFQATT, CDR2 SNEGSKA (reference sequence). In nucleotides, the CDR3 is TGCAGTGCTAGAGCAGTAGCGGGGAATGAGCAGTACTTC. Protein product: CSARAVAGNEQYF.

As regards this clonotype: The CDR3 does not end in the conserved phenylalanine or tryptophan, so this is likely a read error. The CDR3, as DNA: TGTGCCAGCAGCTTAGAGGTGGCGGGCAATCAGCCCCAGCATTGT. This codes for CASSLEVAGNQPQHC. V usage is TRBV7-2 and J usage is TRBJ1-5; D remains unclear. V lost 1 base to trimming and J lost 2 bases, with 9 bases between them. The CDR3 spans 15 residues. Germline CDR1 and CDR2: SGHTA and FQGNSA.

Concerning this clonotype: With a much larger clone just one base away, this may be a read error. V gene TRBV7-8 combines with J gene TRBJ2-2; 8 bases are a match to TRBD1. The CDR3 sequence is 14 residues long. Germline V lookup: CDR1 SGHVS, CDR2 FQNEAQ. The CDR3 DNA reads TGTGCCAGCAGCTTCCGACAGGGGACCGGGGAGCGGTTTTTT. Residues: CASSFRQGTGERFF.

A note on this clonotype: A much more abundant neighbour one base away suggests this may be a read error. The genes are TRBV5-1 and TRBJ2-7; 8 nucleotides match TRBD1. Germline CDR1 SGHRS, CDR2 YFSETQ. This CDR3 spans 14 amino acids. CDR3 DNA sequence: TGCGCCAGCAGCTCGGACAGGGTATCCTGCGAGCAGTACTTC. Translating it yields CASSSDRVSCEQYF. The full variable domain, with the rest looked up from reference TRBV5-1 and TRBJ2-7, is KAGVTQTPRYLIKTRGQQVTLSCSPISGHRSVSWYQQTPGQGLQFLFEYFSETQRNKGNFPGRFSGRQFSNSRSEMNVSTLELGDSALYLCASSSDRVSCEQYFGPGTRLTVT.

The chain joins TRBV4-1 to TRBJ2-3; 10 nucleotides agree with TRBD2. Germline assignment: CDR1 MGHRA and CDR2 YSYEKL. V gave up 0 bases and J gave up 8 bases; unmatched junction bases: 11. This CDR3 comprises 17 residues. The CDR3 DNA is TGCGCCAGCAGCCAAGATCGGTGGACTAGCGGAGAAGGTACGCAGTATTTT. Translated, it gives CASSQDRWTSGEGTQYF.

This clonotype was counted a few times. This chain joins TRBV15 and TRBJ2-7; D is unresolved. This CDR3 has 15 amino acids. CDR1 and CDR2 from the germline V gene are LNHNV and YYDKDF (reference sequence). Trimming shortened V by 0 bases and J by 6 bases, and 15 bases separated the two germline ends. The CDR3: CATSRDGLVYGEQYF. In DNA form, the CDR3 reads TGTGCCACCAGCAGAGACGGTTTGGTCTACGGCGAGCAGTACTTC.

V usage is TRBV7-3 and J usage is TRBJ1-2, with a tentative D call TRBD1 (5 bases). The V and J ends lost 8 bases and 6 bases respectively, with 16 bases between them. The CDR3 is 13 amino acids. The germline V gene has CDR1 SGHTA and CDR2 FQGTGA. The chain's CDR3 is CASGDWRGDGYTF. Here the CDR3 DNA reads TGTGCCAGCGGCGATTGGAGAGGGGATGGCTACACCTTC.

With regard to this clonotype: A much larger clone differs from this one at a single base, so this may be a read error. The V and J genes are TRBV7-9 and TRBJ2-7; 12 positions match TRBD1. The CDR3 spans 15 residues. V lost 5 bases to trimming and J lost 7 bases; unmatched junction nucleotides: 9. Germline loops: CDR1 SEHNR, CDR2 FQNEAQ (reference sequence). CDR3 protein: CASSDRGTGGSEQYF. As DNA, the CDR3 is TGTGCCAGCAGCGATCGGGGGACAGGGGGCAGTGAGCAGTACTTC.

Comment on this clonotype: The junction does not match germline at one end; this may be a read error. The chain links TRBV5-6 to TRBJ1-6, with TRBD1 as a possible D gene (6 bases). CDR3 length equals 17 residues. The germline CDR1 and CDR2 sequences are SGHDT and YYEEEE. CDR3 amino acids: CASSLRGGRGKNSLLHF. The CDR3 bases are TGTGCCAGCAGCTTGAGGGGGGGCCGCGGTAAGAATTCACTCCTCCACTTT.

This clonotype has just a few counts. A read error may produce the germline difference seen at one junction end. CDR3 coding DNA: TGTGCTAGCAGCTTAGCGGGGGTTGAGATAAATGAGCAGTTCTTC. As protein: CASSLAGVEINEQFF. The rearrangement links TRBV7-7 to TRBJ2-1; the match to TRBD2 covers 9 bases. The CDR3 is made up of 15 amino acids. Per germline, CDR1 SSHAT and CDR2 FNYEAQ (reference sequence).

This clonotype has only a few counts. This rearrangement joins TRBV24-1 to TRBJ1-1; 7 nucleotides align to TRBD1. CDR1 is KGHDR, CDR2 SFDVKD, per germline. After removal of 3 bases from V and 10 bases from J, the junction contained 4 bases not matched to a gene. This CDR3 is built from 12 residues. This CDR3 reads CATSDPTGAAFF. The DNA of the CDR3 is TGTGCCACCAGTGATCCAACAGGGGCAGCTTTCTTT.

J is TRBJ1-5 and V is TRBV20-1; D unresolved. The CDR3 totals 18 residues. Trimming shortened V by 2 bases and J by 3 bases, and 23 bases separated the two germline ends. CDR1 is DFQATT, CDR2 SNEGSKA, per germline (reference sequence). The CDR3 sequence is CSARPIDGATSFNQPQHF. Here the CDR3 DNA reads TGCAGTGCTAGACCCATAGACGGTGCCACATCCTTCAATCAGCCCCAGCATTTT.

J is TRBJ1-3 and V is TRBV29-1; D remains ambiguous. Per germline, CDR1 SQVTM and CDR2 ANQGSEA. The CDR3 sequence is 15 residues long. V shed 0 bases and J shed 0 bases, with 9 bases lying between them. CDR3 coding DNA: TGCAGCGTTGAAGATCTGGGCAGCTCTGGAAACACCATATATTTT. Its protein product is CSVEDLGSSGNTIYF.

In its sample, this clonotype was seen a few times. The V call is TRBV6-5, the J call TRBJ2-2; D may be TRBD1 or TRBD2 (6 bases each). Germline V CDR1 and CDR2: MNHEY, SVGAGI. The CDR3 spans 16 residues. V was shortened by 7 bases and J by 0 bases, with 15 bases between the two germline ends. The CDR3 here is CASMLGGSPNTGELFF. Here the CDR3 DNA reads TGTGCCAGCATGCTGGGGGGCAGCCCGAACACCGGGGAGCTGTTTTTT.

Of note for this clonotype: A single base separates this from a much larger clone, so it may be a read error. This CDR3 reads CASNPTGVGLNEQFF. DNA for the CDR3: TGTGCCAGCAACCCGACAGGGGTTGGGTTGAATGAGCAGTTCTTC. This chain joins TRBV7-9 and TRBJ2-1; TRBD1 matches 8 bases. The CDR3 runs 15 residues. Germline lookup yields CDR1 SEHNR and CDR2 FQNEAQ (reference sequence). Trimming at V came to 7 bases and at J to 7 bases, leaving 12 bases not matched to a gene.

The chain is built from TRBV7-8 and TRBJ2-5, with no clear D. Deletions cut 6 bases from V and 2 bases from J, with 19 bases between. This CDR3 is built from 16 residues. Germline V gene data show CDR1 as SGHVS and CDR2 as FQNEAQ. CDR3 in DNA: TGTGCCAGCAGGCTCACTCTCAAGAACCGACAAGAGACCCAGTACTTC. Translation: CASRLTLKNRQETQYF.

There are a few counts of this clonotype. The chain links TRBV20-1 to TRBJ1-5, with 8 bases that match TRBD1. CDR1 is DFQATT and CDR2 is SNEGSKA in the germline V gene (reference sequence). Germline trimming cut 2 bases from V and 6 bases from J; bases unmatched to any gene: 3. CDR3 size: 13 residues. CDR3 residues: CSARRDRSQPQHF. In DNA, the CDR3 is TGCAGTGCTAGACGGGACAGGTCTCAGCCCCAGCATTTT.

This clonotype was detected only a few times. The rearrangement uses TRBV20-1 and TRBJ2-2; unclear D gene. The ends were cut back, 6 bases at V and 7 bases at J, with 18 bases in the middle. CDR1 is DFQATT and CDR2 is SNEGSKA in the germline V gene (reference sequence). This CDR3 is built from 14 residues. CDR3 amino acids: CSATAGDIGGELFF. DNA for the CDR3: TGCAGTGCGACGGCTGGAGACATCGGCGGGGAGCTGTTTTTT.

This clonotype appeared a few times. The genes are TRBV3-1 and TRBJ2-7, with D maybe TRBD2 (5 bases). The CDR3 runs 15 residues. Germline V gives CDR1 LGHDT, CDR2 YNNKEL (reference sequence). V lost 4 bases and J lost 6, with 19 bases in between. This CDR3 reads CASSPTRVGRAEQYF. The CDR3 region has the DNA TGTGCCAGCAGCCCCACCCGGGTGGGGAGAGCCGAGCAGTACTTC.

This rearrangement joins TRBV6-6 to TRBJ2-3, with 14 nucleotides matching TRBD2. The germline V gene encodes CDR1 MNHNY and CDR2 SVGAGI (reference sequence). The CDR3 totals 16 residues. V lost 6 bases to trimming and J lost 4 bases; unmatched junction nucleotides: 6. CDR3 sequence reads: CASRPRLAGGPDTQYF. CDR3 in DNA: TGTGCCAGCAGGCCCCGACTAGCGGGGGGGCCAGATACGCAGTATTTT.

The chain carries TRBV20-1 and TRBJ2-1; tentative D call: TRBD1 (5 bases). This CDR3 has 11 amino acids. Germline CDR1 and CDR2: DFQATT and SNEGSKA (reference sequence). V lost 5 bases to trimming and J lost 10 bases, with 12 bases between them. The DNA of the CDR3 is TGCAGTGCTTTTCAGGGCAACGAGCAGTTCTTC. Amino acids: CSAFQGNEQFF.

In this sample, this clonotype turned up many times. The CDR3 sequence: CSAKRGGNNEQFF. In nucleotides, the CDR3 is TGCAGTGCGAAGCGGGGGGGCAACAATGAGCAGTTCTTC. The V and J genes are TRBV20-1 and TRBJ2-1; 10 bases match TRBD2. Germline lookup yields CDR1 DFQATT and CDR2 SNEGSKA (reference sequence). CDR3 length: 13 amino acids. The trim removed 6 bases at V and 5 bases at J, leaving 4 bases unmatched.

This clonotype has a handful of counts. This chain's CDR3 is CASSAVGLSYEQYF. The CDR3 DNA reads as TGTGCCAGTAGCGCCGTGGGACTTTCCTACGAGCAGTACTTC. The V call is TRBV19, the J call TRBJ2-7, with a weak D call TRBD2 (6 bases). The germline gives CDR1 LNHDA, CDR2 SQIVND (reference sequence). Trimming removed 6 bases at V and 1 base at J, with 13 bases between. The CDR3 runs to 14 residues.

In this sample, this clonotype turned up a few times. V is TRBV28 and J is TRBJ1-5; TRBD1 matches at 10 bases. The CDR3 length is 14 residues. Trimming at V came to 7 bases and at J to 7 bases, leaving 7 bases not matched to a gene. Germline V gene sequence: CDR1 MDHEN, CDR2 SYDVKM. Written as DNA, the CDR3 is TGTGCCAGCATCCCGACAGGGGGCCAGCAGCCCCAGCATTTT. It translates to CASIPTGGQQPQHF. Looking up the rest from reference TRBV28 and TRBJ1-5 gives the full variable domain: DVKVTQSSRYLVKRTGEKVFLECVQDMDHENMFWYRQDPGLGLRLIYFSYDVKMKEKGDIPEGYSVSREKKERFSLILESASTNQTSMYLCASIPTGGQQPQHFGDGTRLSIL.